The entry that follows covers one T cell receptor (beta chain) sequence. Its antigen is unidentified. The sample is drawn from a study of response to subunit inactivated influenza vaccine. Overall study findings and caveats: T cells newly recruited by each seasonal influenza vaccination are few, the authors suggested.

TCRdb re-analysed the RT-PCR reads in MiXCR, keeping a single row per CDR3 protein. The sample yields 500,000 to 750,000 distinct CDR3 sequences, 14% seen once. The sequencing used PBMCs from blood, collected 12 days after vaccination. The clonotype was recovered from a man aged 50-60 years who received an inactivated influenza vaccine.

For the CDR3, the DNA is TGTGCCAGCAGCTTGATATTAGTAGCGGGAGGGTACAATGAGCAGTTCTTC. It is translated as CASSLILVAGGYNEQFF. The chain recombines TRBV5-5 with TRBJ2-1; TRBD2 matches 11 bases. This CDR3 is 17 amino acids long. The junction had 7 bases not matched to a gene; V was cut back by 1 base and J by 4 bases. Germline V gives CDR1 SGHKS, CDR2 YYEKEE (reference sequence).